Each of the 5 T cell receptor beta chains below was sequenced from the same sample in a study of T cell repertoires in cytomegalovirus infection. These TCRs' antigens remain unknown. TCRdb used MiXCR to reprocess the reads, holding one entry per CDR3 protein. The data contain 86,000 or so distinct CDR3 sequences, 24% of them singletons. Sequences were derived from CD8+ T cells from cultured PBMCs, sampled from culture after CMV antigen stimulation. Receptors were obtained from a human donor in good health (CMV status not recorded). Some clones in this sample may be carry-over from other donors' samples.

The table lists this clonotype with a few counts. This chain connects TRBV6-2 or TRBV6-3 to TRBJ2-2; D uncertain. The V end was cut by 7 bases, the J end by 8 bases, with 8 bases between. This CDR3 is built from 11 residues. Germline CDR1 MNHEY, CDR2 SVGEGT. The CDR3 nucleotides are TGTGCCAGCACCACCCCAGGGGAGCTGTTTTTT. It specifies CASTTPGELFF.

In its sample, this clonotype was seen a few times. The chain joins TRBV19 to TRBJ1-4, with unresolved D. Trimming removed 3 bases from V and 0 bases from J, with 8 bases in between. The CDR3 consists of 15 residues. Germline lookup yields CDR1 LNHDA and CDR2 SQIVND (reference sequence). The CDR3 nucleotides read TGTGCCAGTAGTATGGGTGGAGCAACTAATGAAAAACTGTTTTTT. It codes for CASSMGGATNEKLFF. The full variable domain, completed using reference TRBV19 and TRBJ1-4, is DGGITQSPKYLFRKEGQNVTLSCEQNLNHDAMYWYRQDPGQGLRLIYYSQIVNDFQKGDIAEGYSVSREKKESFPLTVTSAQKNPTAFYLCASSMGGATNEKLFFGSGTQLSVL.

The gene calls are TRBV4-3 and TRBJ1-1, with TRBD1 matching 7 bases. This CDR3 spans 15 amino acids. Trimming removed 2 bases from V and 6 bases from J; junction bases left unmatched: 9. CDR1 and CDR2 from the germline V gene are LGHNA and YSLEER. The CDR3 spells CASSQYTGAGAEAFF. In DNA, the CDR3 is TGCGCCAGCAGCCAATACACAGGGGCGGGGGCTGAAGCTTTCTTT.

The chain links TRBV3-1 to TRBJ2-7, with 7 bases aligning to TRBD2. The CDR3 runs 14 residues. Germline V gene lookup returns CDR1 LGHDT and CDR2 YNNKEL (reference sequence). After removal of 1 base from V and 3 bases from J, the junction contained 3 bases not matched to a gene. CDR3 nucleotide sequence: TGTGCCAGCAGCCAAGGGGAGGGATACTACGAGCAGTACTTC. It translates to CASSQGEGYYEQYF.

This sequence joins TRBV28 and TRBJ1-6; D ambiguous. The CDR3 is 14 amino acids. The germline gives CDR1 MDHEN, CDR2 SYDVKM. The germline V and J ends were trimmed by 6 bases and 4 bases, with 10 bases remaining between them. CDR3 residues: CASSSAAYNSPLHF. Here the CDR3 DNA reads TGTGCCAGCAGCTCGGCCGCTTATAATTCACCCCTCCACTTT.